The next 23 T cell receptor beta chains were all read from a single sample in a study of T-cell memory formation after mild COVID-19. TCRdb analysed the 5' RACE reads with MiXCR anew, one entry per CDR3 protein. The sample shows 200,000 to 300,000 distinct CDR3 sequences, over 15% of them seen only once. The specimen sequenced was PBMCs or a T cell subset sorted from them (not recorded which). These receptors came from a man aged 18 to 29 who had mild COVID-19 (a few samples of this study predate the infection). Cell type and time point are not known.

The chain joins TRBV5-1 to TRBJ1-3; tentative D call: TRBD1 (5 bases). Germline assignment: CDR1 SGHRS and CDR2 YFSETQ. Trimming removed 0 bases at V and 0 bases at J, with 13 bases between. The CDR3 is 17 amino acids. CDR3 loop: CASSLAGTGLSGNTIYF. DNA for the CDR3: TGCGCCAGCAGCTTGGCCGGGACGGGCCTCTCTGGAAACACCATATATTTT.

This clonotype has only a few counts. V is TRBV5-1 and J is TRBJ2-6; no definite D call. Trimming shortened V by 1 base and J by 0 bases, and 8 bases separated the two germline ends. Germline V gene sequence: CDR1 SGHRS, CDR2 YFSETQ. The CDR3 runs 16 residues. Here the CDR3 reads CASSLNANSGANVLTF. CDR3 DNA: TGCGCCAGCAGCTTGAACGCTAACTCTGGGGCCAACGTCCTGACTTTC.

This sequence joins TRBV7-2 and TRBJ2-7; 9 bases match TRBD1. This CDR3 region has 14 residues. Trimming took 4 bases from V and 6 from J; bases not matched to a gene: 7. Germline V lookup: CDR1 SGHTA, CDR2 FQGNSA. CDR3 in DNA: TGTGCCAGCAGCTCGTCGACAGGGGGAGGCGAGCAGTACTTC. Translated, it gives CASSSSTGGGEQYF.

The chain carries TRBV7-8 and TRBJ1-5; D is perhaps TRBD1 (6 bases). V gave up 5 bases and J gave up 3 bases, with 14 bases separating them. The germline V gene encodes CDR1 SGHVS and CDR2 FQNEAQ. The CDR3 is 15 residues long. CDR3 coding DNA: TGTGCCAGCAGCGTTCAGGGGACGGTCAATCAGCCCCAGCATTTT. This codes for CASSVQGTVNQPQHF.

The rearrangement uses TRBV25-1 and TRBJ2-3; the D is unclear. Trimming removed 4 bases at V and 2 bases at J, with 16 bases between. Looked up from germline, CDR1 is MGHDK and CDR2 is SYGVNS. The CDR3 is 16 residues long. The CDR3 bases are TGTGCCAGCAGTGCACCCAGGACGGCGTCCACAGATACGCAGTATTTT. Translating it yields CASSAPRTASTDTQYF.

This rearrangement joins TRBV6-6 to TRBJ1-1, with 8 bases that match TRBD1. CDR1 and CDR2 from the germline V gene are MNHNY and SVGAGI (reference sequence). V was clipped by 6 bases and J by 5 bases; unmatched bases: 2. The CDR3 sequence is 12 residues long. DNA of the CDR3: TGTGCCAGCAGGAGACAGGGGACTGAAGCTTTCTTT. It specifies CASRRQGTEAFF.

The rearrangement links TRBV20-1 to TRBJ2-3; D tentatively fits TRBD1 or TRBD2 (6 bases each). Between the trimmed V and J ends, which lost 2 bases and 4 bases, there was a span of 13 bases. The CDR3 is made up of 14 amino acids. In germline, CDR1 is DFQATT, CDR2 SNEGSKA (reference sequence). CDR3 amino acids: CSARQLRGPDTQYF. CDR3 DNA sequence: TGCAGTGCTAGACAGCTTCGGGGGCCAGATACGCAGTATTTT.

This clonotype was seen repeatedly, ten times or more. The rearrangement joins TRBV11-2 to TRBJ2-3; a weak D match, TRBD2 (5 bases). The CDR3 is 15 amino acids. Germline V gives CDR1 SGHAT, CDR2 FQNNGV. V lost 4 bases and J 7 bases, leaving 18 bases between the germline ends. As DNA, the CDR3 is TGTGCCAGCAGCTCCAGCGGCACCGGAGCAAATACGCAGTATTTT. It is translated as CASSSSGTGANTQYF.

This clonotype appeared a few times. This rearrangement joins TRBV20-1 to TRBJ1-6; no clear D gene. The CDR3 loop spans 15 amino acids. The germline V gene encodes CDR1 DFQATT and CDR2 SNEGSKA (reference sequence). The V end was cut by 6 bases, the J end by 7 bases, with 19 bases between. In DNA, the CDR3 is TGCAGTGCCAGGCCTCTGGGTGGCCGGAATTCACCCCTCCACTTT. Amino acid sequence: CSARPLGGRNSPLHF.

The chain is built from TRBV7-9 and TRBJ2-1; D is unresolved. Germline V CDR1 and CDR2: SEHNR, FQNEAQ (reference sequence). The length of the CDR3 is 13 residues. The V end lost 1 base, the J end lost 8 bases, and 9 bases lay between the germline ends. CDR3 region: CASSLESAYEQFF. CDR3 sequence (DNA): TGTGCCAGCAGCTTAGAGTCTGCTTATGAGCAGTTCTTC.

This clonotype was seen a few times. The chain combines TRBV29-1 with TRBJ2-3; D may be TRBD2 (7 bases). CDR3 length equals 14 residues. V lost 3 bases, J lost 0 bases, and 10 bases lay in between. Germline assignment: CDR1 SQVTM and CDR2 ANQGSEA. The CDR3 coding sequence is TGCAGCGTTGAGAGGGGGGGGAGCACAGATACGCAGTATTTT. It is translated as CSVERGGSTDTQYF.

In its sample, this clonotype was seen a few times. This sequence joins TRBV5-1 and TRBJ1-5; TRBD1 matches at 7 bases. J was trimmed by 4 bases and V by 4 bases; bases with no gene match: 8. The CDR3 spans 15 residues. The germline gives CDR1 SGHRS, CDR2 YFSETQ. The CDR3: CASSPLGQRNQPQHF. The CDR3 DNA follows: TGCGCCAGCAGCCCATTGGGACAGCGTAATCAGCCCCAGCATTTT.

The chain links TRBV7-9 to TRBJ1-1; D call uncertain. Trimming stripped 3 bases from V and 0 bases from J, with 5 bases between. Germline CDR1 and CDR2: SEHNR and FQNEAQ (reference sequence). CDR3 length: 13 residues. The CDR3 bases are TGTGCCAGCAGCTTCGACATGAACACTGAAGCTTTCTTT. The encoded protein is CASSFDMNTEAFF.

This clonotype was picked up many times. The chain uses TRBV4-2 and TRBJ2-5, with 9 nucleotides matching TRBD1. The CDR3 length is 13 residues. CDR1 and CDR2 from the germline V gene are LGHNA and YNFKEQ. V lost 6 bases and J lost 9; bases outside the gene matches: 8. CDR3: CASRQGASGAQYF. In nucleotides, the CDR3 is TGTGCCAGCAGACAGGGGGCATCAGGTGCCCAGTACTTC.

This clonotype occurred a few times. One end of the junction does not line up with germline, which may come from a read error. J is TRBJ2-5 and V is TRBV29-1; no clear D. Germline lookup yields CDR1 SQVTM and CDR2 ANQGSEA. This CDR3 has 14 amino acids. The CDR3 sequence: CSAESWAIQETQYF. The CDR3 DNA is TGCAGCGCTGAAAGCTGGGCCATCCAAGAGACCCAGTACTTC. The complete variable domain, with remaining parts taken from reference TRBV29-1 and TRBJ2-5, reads SAVISQKPSRDICQRGTSLTIQCQVDSQVTMMFWYRQQPGQSLTLIATANQGSEATYESGFVIDKFPISRPNLTFSTLTVSNMSPEDSSIYLCSAESWAIQETQYFGPGTRLLVL.

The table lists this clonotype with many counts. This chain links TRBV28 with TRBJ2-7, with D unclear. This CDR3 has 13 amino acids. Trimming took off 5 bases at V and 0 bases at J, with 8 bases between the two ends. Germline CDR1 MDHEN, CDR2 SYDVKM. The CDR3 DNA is TGTGCCAGCAGTGTGTCAAGCTCCTACGAGCAGTACGTC. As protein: CASSVSSSYEQYV.

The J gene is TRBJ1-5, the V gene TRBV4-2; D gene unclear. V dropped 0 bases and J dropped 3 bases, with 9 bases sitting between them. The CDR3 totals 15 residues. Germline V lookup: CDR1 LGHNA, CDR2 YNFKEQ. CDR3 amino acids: CASSQEEAYNQPQHF. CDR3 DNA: TGTGCCAGCAGCCAAGAAGAAGCCTACAATCAGCCCCAGCATTTT.

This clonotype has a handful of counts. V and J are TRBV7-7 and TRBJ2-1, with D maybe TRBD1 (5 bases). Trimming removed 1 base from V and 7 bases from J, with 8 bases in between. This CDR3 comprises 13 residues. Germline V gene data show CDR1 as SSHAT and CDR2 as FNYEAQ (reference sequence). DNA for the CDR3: TGTGCCAGCAGCTTAGGGACACAGAATGAGCAGTTCTTC. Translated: CASSLGTQNEQFF.

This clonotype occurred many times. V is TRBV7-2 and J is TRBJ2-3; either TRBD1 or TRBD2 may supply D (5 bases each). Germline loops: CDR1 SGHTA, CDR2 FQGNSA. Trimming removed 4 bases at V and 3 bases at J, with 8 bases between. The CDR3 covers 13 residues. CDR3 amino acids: CASSSGATDTQYF. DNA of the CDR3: TGTGCCAGCAGCTCCGGGGCAACAGATACGCAGTATTTT.

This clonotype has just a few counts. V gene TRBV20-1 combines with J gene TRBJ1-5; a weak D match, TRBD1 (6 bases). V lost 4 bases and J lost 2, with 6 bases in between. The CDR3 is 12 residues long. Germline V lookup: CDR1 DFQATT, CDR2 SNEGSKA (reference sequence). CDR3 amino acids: CSATGGNQPQHF. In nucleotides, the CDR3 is TGCAGTGCTACAGGGGGCAATCAGCCCCAGCATTTT.

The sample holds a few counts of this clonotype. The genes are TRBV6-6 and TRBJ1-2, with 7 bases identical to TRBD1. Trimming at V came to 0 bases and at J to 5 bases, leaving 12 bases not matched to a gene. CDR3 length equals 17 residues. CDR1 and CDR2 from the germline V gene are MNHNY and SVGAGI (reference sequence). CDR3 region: CASSYSGQAGRGYGYTF. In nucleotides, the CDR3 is TGTGCCAGCAGTTACTCCGGACAGGCCGGGAGGGGATATGGCTACACCTTC.

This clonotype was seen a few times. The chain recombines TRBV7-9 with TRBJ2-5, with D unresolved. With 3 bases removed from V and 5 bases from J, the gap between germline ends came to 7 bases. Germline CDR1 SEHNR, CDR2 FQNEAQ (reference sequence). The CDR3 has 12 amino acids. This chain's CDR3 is CASSLRWETQYF. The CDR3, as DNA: TGTGCCAGCAGCTTGAGATGGGAGACCCAGTACTTC.

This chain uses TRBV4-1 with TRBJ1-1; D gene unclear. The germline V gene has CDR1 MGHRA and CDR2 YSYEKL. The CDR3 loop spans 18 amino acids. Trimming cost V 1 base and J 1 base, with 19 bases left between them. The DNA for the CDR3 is TGCGCCAGCAGCCAAGTCCTTCCCCCCCGGGCCGGGAACACTGAAGCTTTCTTT. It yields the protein CASSQVLPPRAGNTEAFF.